A single sample is the source of the 23 T cell receptor beta chains below, sequenced in a study of T cells in Graves' hyperthyroidism and ophthalmopathy. TCR beta CDR3 regions were amplified from RNA. The study used the HTBI primer set for a first-round RT-PCR of the TCR CDR3. A single record per CDR3 protein comes from TCRdb applying MiXCR to the multiplex PCR reads. Of under 350,000 distinct CDR3 sequences detected, 15% to 20% appear once; the ten largest clones hold approximately 60%. Sequences were obtained from blood. The receptors stem from an older woman with Graves' ophthalmopathy.

In regard to this clonotype: This may be a read error, as it is one base from a much larger clone. The chain employs TRBV5-5 and TRBJ2-7; no clear D. V lost 0 bases and J 0 bases, leaving 7 bases between the germline ends. CDR1 is SGHKS and CDR2 is YYEKEE in the germline V gene (reference sequence). The CDR3 totals 14 residues. CDR3 protein: CASSLDSFSYEQYF. DNA of the CDR3: TGTGCCAGCAGCTTGGACAGTTTCTCCTACGAGCAGTACTTC.

This clonotype has at least ten counts. This chain uses TRBV11-2 with TRBJ2-3; TRBD2 is a possible D gene (6 bases). Looked up from germline, CDR1 is SGHAT and CDR2 is FQNNGV. With 4 bases removed from V and 0 bases from J, the gap between germline ends came to 17 bases. The CDR3 is 17 residues long. The CDR3 region is CASSSLGGYTSTDTQYF. The CDR3 DNA reads as TGTGCCAGCAGCTCCCTCGGGGGTTACACTAGCACAGATACGCAGTATTTT.

This clonotype was found many times. The genes are TRBV7-2 and TRBJ1-2; D gene uncertain. V lost 1 base to trimming and J lost 3 bases, with 9 bases between them. The CDR3 length is 14 residues. Germline CDR1 is SGHTA and CDR2 is FQGNSA. This CDR3 reads CASSLGLHDYGYTF. The CDR3, as DNA: TGTGCCAGCAGCTTAGGTCTACACGACTATGGCTACACCTTC.

The CDR3, as DNA: TGCAGCGTTGAGGGTCGCATAGCTAGTTCCTACAATGAGCAGTTCTTC. Translation gives CSVEGRIASSYNEQFF. The gene calls are TRBV29-1 and TRBJ2-1, with unresolved D. Trimming shortened V by 3 bases and J by 1 base, and 16 bases separated the two germline ends. From germline, CDR1 is SQVTM and CDR2 ANQGSEA. The length of the CDR3 is 16 residues.

This clonotype was observed many times. The chain combines TRBV20-1 with TRBJ2-1; TRBD2 agrees at 12 bases. CDR3 length equals 18 residues. Germline-derived CDR1 and CDR2 are DFQATT and SNEGSKA (reference sequence). After removal of 6 bases from V and 2 bases from J, the junction contained 14 bases not matched to a gene. The CDR3 is CSATPTSGSPGAYNEQFF. In DNA form, the CDR3 reads TGCAGTGCAACCCCGACTAGCGGGAGCCCCGGCGCCTACAATGAGCAGTTCTTC.

This clonotype was counted ten times or more. Here the CDR3 reads CASSPRDVGYGYTF. CDR3 DNA: TGCGCCAGCAGCCCCCGGGACGTAGGTTATGGCTACACCTTC. The chain uses TRBV5-1 and TRBJ1-2, with a possible D match to TRBD1 (5 bases). Trimming took 4 bases from V and 5 from J, leaving 15 bases between them. Germline loops: CDR1 SGHRS, CDR2 YFSETQ. This CDR3 region has 14 residues.

The rearrangement joins TRBV15 to TRBJ1-2; D is possibly TRBD1 (6 bases). This CDR3 is built from 14 residues. CDR1 is LNHNV, CDR2 YYDKDF, per germline (reference sequence). The V end lost 0 bases, the J end lost 10 bases, and 15 bases lay between the germline ends. Written as DNA, the CDR3 is TGTGCCACCAGCAGAGATGGGGGCCGGGAGTACTACACCTTC. Translated: CATSRDGGREYYTF.

This clonotype was counted between two and nine times. This may come from a read error, since a much larger clone is one base off. The genes are TRBV7-9 and TRBJ2-7; 8 nucleotides align to TRBD1. CDR1 and CDR2 (germline): SEHNR, FQNEAQ (reference sequence). The CDR3 has 14 amino acids. DNA for the CDR3: TGTGCCAACAGCCCCGGACAGGGAAAGTACGAGCAGTACTTC. This sequence encodes CANSPGQGKYEQYF.

This clonotype showed up many times. The chain recombines TRBV6-5 with TRBJ2-5; D might be TRBD1 (6 bases). This CDR3 spans 13 amino acids. V shed 2 bases and J shed 4 bases, with 8 bases lying between them. Germline values: CDR1 MNHEY, CDR2 SVGAGI. The CDR3 bases are TGTGCCAGCAGTTACAGAGGGGGAGAGACCCAGTACTTC. This codes for CASSYRGGETQYF.

To note about this clonotype: This may arise from a read error, as a much more abundant clone is one base away. The V gene is TRBV6-8, the J gene TRBJ2-7; possible D gene TRBD1, 8 bases. Germline CDR1 is MNHGY and CDR2 is SAAAGT. This CDR3 has 16 amino acids. CDR3: CVSSYTDREGIYEQYF. CDR3 nucleotides: TGTGTCAGCAGTTACACGGACAGGGAGGGCATCTACGAGCAGTACTTC.

This clonotype came up many times. V and J are TRBV28 and TRBJ2-3; the D gene is possibly TRBD1 (6 bases). There are 15 residues in the CDR3. The V and J ends lost 4 bases and 0 bases respectively, with 11 bases between them. From germline, CDR1 is MDHEN and CDR2 SYDVKM. The CDR3 nucleotides are TGTGCCAGCAGTTCCTGGACAGTGAGCACAGATACGCAGTATTTT. This encodes CASSSWTVSTDTQYF.

There are many counts of this clonotype. The rearrangement joins TRBV2 to TRBJ1-6, with a possible D match to TRBD1 (5 bases). Germline V gives CDR1 SNHLY, CDR2 FYNNEI. The V end was cut by 8 bases, the J end by 11 bases, with 19 bases between. The CDR3 contains 14 residues. This chain's CDR3 is CASLSDIQITPLHF. The DNA for the CDR3 is TGTGCCAGCCTATCGGACATCCAAATAACACCCCTCCACTTT.

This clonotype was recorded at least ten times. J is TRBJ2-5 and V is TRBV27; 12 nucleotides line up with TRBD2. The CDR3 is 20 residues long. Germline V gene data show CDR1 as MNHEY and CDR2 as SMNVEV (reference sequence). Trimming took 0 bases from V and 3 from J; bases not matched to a gene: 14. CDR3 sequence: CASSLSGPISTSGRKETQYF. For the CDR3, the DNA is TGTGCCAGCAGTTTATCCGGCCCTATCTCTACTAGCGGGAGGAAAGAGACCCAGTACTTC.

The V call is TRBV15, the J call TRBJ1-3; D is ambiguous. V was trimmed by 0 bases and J by 4 bases, leaving 13 bases between them. The CDR3 covers 16 residues. Per germline, CDR1 LNHNV and CDR2 YYDKDF (reference sequence). CDR3 coding DNA: TGTGCCACCAGCAGAGATCCGCTGTTAGGAGGAAACACCATATATTTT. Protein: CATSRDPLLGGNTIYF.

This clonotype has just a few counts. J is TRBJ2-6 and V is TRBV20-1, with D possibly being TRBD1 (5 bases). This CDR3 comprises 13 residues. V was clipped by 6 bases and J by 3 bases, with 9 bases between them. Looked up from germline, CDR1 is DFQATT and CDR2 is SNEGSKA (reference sequence). Written as DNA, the CDR3 is TGCAGTGCCCGTAGGGGTGGGGCCAACGTCCTGACTTTC. Amino acids: CSARRGGANVLTF.

This clonotype was recorded many times. This sequence joins TRBV27 and TRBJ1-1; D is perhaps TRBD1 (6 bases). V lost 5 bases, J lost 1 base, and 20 bases lay in between. The CDR3 totals 17 residues. Germline V CDR1 and CDR2: MNHEY, SMNVEV (reference sequence). CDR3 in DNA: TGTGCCAGCAGTCAACTACCCGTACAGGGTGCGAACACTGAAGCTTTCTTT. Translated: CASSQLPVQGANTEAFF.

This clonotype was observed many times. The chain recombines TRBV5-8 with TRBJ2-3; no clear D gene. The CDR3 has 15 residues. Germline V gene sequence: CDR1 SGHTS, CDR2 YDEGEE. The germline V and J ends were trimmed by 3 bases and 5 bases, with 16 bases remaining between them. CDR3 coding DNA: TGTGCCAGCAGCTCCATCCAGGTTTTTGGAGATACGCAGTATTTT. It yields the protein CASSSIQVFGDTQYF.

This clonotype was picked up many times. V gene TRBV13 combines with J gene TRBJ2-5; 7 bases agree with TRBD1. The ends lost 5 bases at V and 5 bases at J; junction bases unmatched: 8. The CDR3 contains 14 residues. Per the germline V gene, CDR1 is PRHDT and CDR2 is FYEKMQ (reference sequence). Here the CDR3 DNA reads TGTGCCAGCAGCCTCACAGGGGCCTTTGAGACCCAGTACTTC. Its protein product is CASSLTGAFETQYF.

The rearrangement links TRBV5-1 to TRBJ2-5, with D perhaps being TRBD1 or TRBD2 (5 bases each). The CDR3 consists of 14 residues. V lost 4 bases and J 4 bases, leaving 14 bases between the germline ends. Per the germline V gene, CDR1 is SGHRS and CDR2 is YFSETQ. CDR3 bases: TGCGCCAGCAGCCTGGACGAGGGGAGAGAGACCCAGTACTTC. Translated: CASSLDEGRETQYF.

The rearrangement joins TRBV12-3 or TRBV12-4 to TRBJ1-5, with 7 positions matching TRBD1. With V trimmed by 6 bases and J by 5 bases, 10 bases remained unmatched. CDR3 length: 15 amino acids. The CDR3 loop reads CASSLPGRGDQPQHF. The DNA of the CDR3 is TGTGCCAGCAGCCTACCGGGCAGGGGGGATCAGCCCCAGCATTTT.

Turning to this clonotype: This may arise from a read error, as a much more abundant clone is one base away. This is likely a read error, given that the CDR3 carries no conserved phenylalanine or tryptophan at its end. The rearrangement joins TRBV5-5 to TRBJ2-3; 9 bases align to TRBD1. The CDR3 runs to 14 residues. V was pared by 4 bases and J by 5 bases, with 5 bases of the junction left unmatched. In germline, CDR1 is SGHKS, CDR2 YYEKEE (reference sequence). The CDR3 bases are TGTGCCAGCAGCCTAGGGACAGGGATAGATACGCAGTATCTT. It yields the protein CASSLGTGIDTQYL.

This clonotype has only a few counts. The chain recombines TRBV20-1 with TRBJ2-1, with D unresolved. This CDR3 comprises 12 residues. CDR1 is DFQATT and CDR2 is SNEGSKA in the germline V gene (reference sequence). Trimming shortened V by 6 bases and J by 4 bases, and 10 bases separated the two germline ends. CDR3 protein: CSAHPGYNEQFF. The DNA for the CDR3 is TGCAGTGCCCACCCGGGTTACAATGAGCAGTTCTTC.

This clonotype was detected only a few times. V gene TRBV7-2 combines with J gene TRBJ2-3; D may be TRBD2 (5 bases). The CDR3 covers 14 residues. Germline V CDR1 and CDR2: SGHTA, FQGNSA. Trimming pared 4 bases from V and 2 bases from J, leaving 10 bases between. Here the CDR3 reads CASSSSPATDTQYF. The CDR3 DNA sequence: TGTGCCAGCAGCTCTAGCCCGGCCACAGATACGCAGTATTTT.